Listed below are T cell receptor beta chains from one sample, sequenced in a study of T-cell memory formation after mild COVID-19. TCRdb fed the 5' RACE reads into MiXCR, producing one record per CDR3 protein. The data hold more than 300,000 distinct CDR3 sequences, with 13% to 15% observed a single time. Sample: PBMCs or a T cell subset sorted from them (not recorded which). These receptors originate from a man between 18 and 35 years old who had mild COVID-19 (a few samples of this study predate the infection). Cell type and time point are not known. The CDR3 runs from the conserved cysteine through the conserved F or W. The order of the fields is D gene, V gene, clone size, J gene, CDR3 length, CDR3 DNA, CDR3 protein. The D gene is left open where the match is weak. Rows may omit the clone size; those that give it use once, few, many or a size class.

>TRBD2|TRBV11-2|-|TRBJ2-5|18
TGTGCCAGCAATCGAGTTCCGGGACTAGCGGCGAATCGAGAGACCCAGTACTTC
CASNRVPGLAANRETQYF
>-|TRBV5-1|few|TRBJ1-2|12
TGCGCCAGCAGCCCGGGACTCCCCGACTACACCTTC
CASSPGLPDYTF
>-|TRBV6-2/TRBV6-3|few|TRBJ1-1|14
TGTGCCAGCATCAGGTCCCGTACCGACAGAGAAGCTTTCTTT
CASIRSRTDREAFF
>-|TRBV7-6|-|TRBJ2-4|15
TGTGCCAGCAGCTTAGGAGCGGGTTTCGAAAACATTCAGTACTTC
CASSLGAGFENIQYF
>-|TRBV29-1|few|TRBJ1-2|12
TGCAGCGCCGAAGGCCGCCTGAGAGGCTACACCTTC
CSAEGRLRGYTF
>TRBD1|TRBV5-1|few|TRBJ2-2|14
TGCGCCAGCAGCGGGGACAGGGCGAGCGGGGAGCTGTTTTTT
CASSGDRASGELFF
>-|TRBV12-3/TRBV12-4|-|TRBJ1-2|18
TGTGCCAGCAGTCATACACGCTCAGGACTGATATCTAACTATGGCTACACCTTC
CASSHTRSGLISNYGYTF
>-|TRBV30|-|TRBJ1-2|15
TGTGCCTGGAGTGTACCAGGGACGCCCTGGTATGGCTACACCTTC
CAWSVPGTPWYGYTF
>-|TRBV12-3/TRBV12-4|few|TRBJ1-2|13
TGTGCCAGCAGTTGGGGTCCTAACTATGGCTACACCTTC
CASSWGPNYGYTF
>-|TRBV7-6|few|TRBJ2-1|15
TGTGCCAGCAGCCCGCGACCTGACGGAATTCTTGAGCAGTTCTTC
CASSPRPDGILEQFF
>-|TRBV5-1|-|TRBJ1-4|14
TGCGCCAGCAGCTCCTTTCAGGGAGCGGAAAAACTGTTTTTT
CASSSFQGAEKLFF
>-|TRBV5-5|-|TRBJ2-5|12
TGTGCCAGCAGCTTGGCCTCAGAGACCCAGTACTTC
CASSLASETQYF
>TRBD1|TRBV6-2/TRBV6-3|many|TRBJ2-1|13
TGTGCCAGCAGTCCCCGACAGGGGCATGAGCAGTTCTTC
CASSPRQGHEQFF
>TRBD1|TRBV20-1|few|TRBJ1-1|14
TGCAGTGCTAGGGAACAGGGGGGGAACACTGAAGCTTTCTTT
CSAREQGGNTEAFF
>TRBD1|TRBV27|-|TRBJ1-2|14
TGTGCCAGCGGCGACAGGGCCATTCTCGTCACCTACACCTTC
CASGDRAILVTYTF
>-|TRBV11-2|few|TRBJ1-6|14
TGTGCCAGCAGCGGCCGGGGGGAACATTCACCCCTCCACTTT
CASSGRGEHSPLHF
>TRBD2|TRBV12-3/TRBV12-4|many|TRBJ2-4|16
TGTGCCAGCAGCCGACGACTAGCGGGGGGGCCGAGCATTCAGTACTTC
CASSRRLAGGPSIQYF
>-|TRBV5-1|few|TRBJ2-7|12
TGCGCCAGCAGCCCTACCCTATACGAGCAGTACTTC
CASSPTLYEQYF
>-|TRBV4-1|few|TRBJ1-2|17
TGCGCCAGCAGCCAAGATGGAAAGGGCTCAGTATATCATGGCTACACCTTC
CASSQDGKGSVYHGYTF
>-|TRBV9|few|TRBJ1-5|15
TGTGCCAGCAGCGCTCAGGGGATACAAACTCAGCCCCAGCATTTT
CASSAQGIQTQPQHF
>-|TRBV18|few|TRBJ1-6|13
TGTGCCAGCTCACCGGGGGAAAATTCACCCCTCCACTTT
CASSPGENSPLHF
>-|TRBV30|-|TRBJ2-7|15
TGTGCCTGGACCCATTACGTAGACAGAACCTACGAGCAGTACTTC
CAWTHYVDRTYEQYF
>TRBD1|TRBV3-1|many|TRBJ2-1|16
TGTGCCAGCAGCCGCCCGACAGGGGGCTCCTACAATGAGCAGTTCTTC
CASSRPTGGSYNEQFF
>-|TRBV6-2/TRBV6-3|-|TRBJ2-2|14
TGTGCCAGCAGTCCGATCAGGAACACCGGGGAGCTGTTTTTT
CASSPIRNTGELFF
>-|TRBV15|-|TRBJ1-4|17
TGTGCCACCAGCAGGGATGGGACACTTACAACTAATGAAAAACTGTTTTTT
CATSRDGTLTTNEKLFF
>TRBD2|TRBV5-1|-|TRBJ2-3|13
TGCGCCACCTCTAGCGGTTACACAGATACGCAGTATTTT
CATSSGYTDTQYF
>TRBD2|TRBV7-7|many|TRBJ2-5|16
TGTGCCAGCAGCCCGGGGGGTGCGGGAGAGCAAGAGACCCAGTACTTC
CASSPGGAGEQETQYF
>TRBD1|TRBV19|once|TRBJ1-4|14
TGTGCCACCGGGACAGGTGCTCGAAATGAAAAACTGTTTTTT
CATGTGARNEKLFF
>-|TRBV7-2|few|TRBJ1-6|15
TGTGCCAGCAGCTTACAGAATTCATATAATTCACCCCTCCACTTT
CASSLQNSYNSPLHF
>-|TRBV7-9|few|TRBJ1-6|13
TGTGCCAGCAGCTTAGCTGGGAATTCACCCCTCCACTTT
CASSLAGNSPLHF
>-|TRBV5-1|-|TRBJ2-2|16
TGCGCCAGCAGCTTGGTCGGGCAGGGAGATACCGGGGAGCTGTTTTTT
CASSLVGQGDTGELFF
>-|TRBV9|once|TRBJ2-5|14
TGTGCCAGCAGCGTATATGGGTTGGAGGAGACCCAGTACTTC
CASSVYGLEETQYF
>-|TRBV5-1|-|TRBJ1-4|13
TGCGCCAGCAAGTATACAACTAATGAAAAACTGTTTTTT
CASKYTTNEKLFF
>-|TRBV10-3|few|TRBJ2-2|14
TGTGCCATTTCCAGGGTACCGAACACCGGGGAGCTGTTTTTT
CAISRVPNTGELFF
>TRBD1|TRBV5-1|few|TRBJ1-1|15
TGCGCCAGCAGCGACCGGGACAGAGGGACCACTGAAGCTTTCTTT
CASSDRDRGTTEAFF
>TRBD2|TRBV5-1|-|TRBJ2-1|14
TGCGCCAGCGGGAGGGCAGGGAGCGACAATGAGCAGTTCTTC
CASGRAGSDNEQFF
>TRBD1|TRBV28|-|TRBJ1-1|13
TGTGCCAGCAGTTCAGGGGGTATCCGGGAAGCTTTCTTT
CASSSGGIREAFF
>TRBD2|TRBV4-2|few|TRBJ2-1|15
TGTGCCAGCAGCCAGCCTAGCGGGGGGGGCGATGAGCAGTTCTTC
CASSQPSGGGDEQFF
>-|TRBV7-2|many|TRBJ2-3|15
TGTGCCAGCAGCTTAATGAGGGGGAGCACAGATACGCAGTATTTT
CASSLMRGSTDTQYF
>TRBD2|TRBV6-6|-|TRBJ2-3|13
TGTGCCAGCAACAAAATGGGGGGGGATACGCAGTATTTT
CASNKMGGDTQYF
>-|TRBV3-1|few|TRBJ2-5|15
TGTGCCAGCAGCCAAGGGGCCCTCCTTAAAGAGACCCAGTACTTC
CASSQGALLKETQYF
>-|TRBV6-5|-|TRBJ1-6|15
TGTGCCAGCAGTCCGGGGAGAGGTCCGAATTCACCCCTCCACTTT
CASSPGRGPNSPLHF
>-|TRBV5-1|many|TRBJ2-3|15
TGCGCCAGCAGCTTGCGGGAAGGTGGCACAGATACGCAGTATTTT
CASSLREGGTDTQYF
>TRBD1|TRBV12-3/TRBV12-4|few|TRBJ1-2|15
TGTGCCAGCAGTCCCTTTCCCGGGACAGGGGTTTTCTACACCTTC
CASSPFPGTGVFYTF
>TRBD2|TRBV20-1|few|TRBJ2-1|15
TGCAGTGCTAGAGATCTAGCGGGGGGGAACAATGAGCAGTTCTTC
CSARDLAGGNNEQFF
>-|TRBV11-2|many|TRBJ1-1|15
TGTGCCAGCAGCTTAGGGGCCCTCATGAACACTGAAGCTTTCTTT
CASSLGALMNTEAFF
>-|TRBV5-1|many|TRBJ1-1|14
TGCGCCAGCAGCCCTATGAGCGTGAACACTGAAGCTTTCTTT
CASSPMSVNTEAFF
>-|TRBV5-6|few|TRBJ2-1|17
TGTGCCAGCACCCCCTGGGACGGGGGCCGGTCCTACAATGAGCAGTTCTTC
CASTPWDGGRSYNEQFF
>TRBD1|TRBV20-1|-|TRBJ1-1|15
TGCAGTGCTAGGGGTACAGGGGGCGCGTACACTGAAGCTTTCTTT
CSARGTGGAYTEAFF